This T cell receptor (beta chain) comes out of a study of blood T cell repertoires in COVID-19. Losses at the gene ends were 3 bases for V and 0 bases for J; bases not matched to a gene: 11. There are 18 residues in the CDR3. The germline V gene encodes CDR1 SGHDT and CDR2 YYEEEE. Original processing methods: How many nucleated cells were present was estimated from reference gene primer amplification. Sequencing was performed with immunoSEQ multiplex PCR; in TCRdb, only in-frame clones are kept and a portion is missing. The V and J calls and the clone size are those of that table, but D and trimming were determined from the DNA. The sample holds tens of thousands of clones, 70% to 85% seen once.

The clonotype was recovered from a man in his fifties with acute or convalescent COVID-19. The sequenced sample was peripheral blood. The chain joins TRBV5-6 to TRBJ2-1; TRBD2 aligns across 8 bases. This CDR3 reads CASSSYTRGAISYNEQFF. DNA for the CDR3: TGTGCCAGCAGCTCGTACACGCGGGGGGCGATCTCCTACAATGAGCAGTTCTTC.